This T cell receptor (beta chain) was retrieved from a study of human T cells and chemical hapten exposure. Study summary: The sensitizer, 2% DPC, was used on around 2 cm by around 2 cm of upper inner arm skin. Alopecia universalis, totalis or areata was present in patients who were mostly female.

About this clonotype: A read error may be the cause here, since a much bigger clone is one base away.

Individual cDNA molecules (in the library) carried attached unique molecular identifiers. TCRdb analysed the RACE reads with MiXCR anew, one entry per CDR3 protein. The table has 80,000 to 100,000 distinct CDR3 sequences, 25% to 30% seen once. This CDR3 has 14 amino acids. Germline-derived CDR1 and CDR2 are MNHEY and SVGAGI. J was trimmed by 11 bases and V by 2 bases; bases with no gene match: 6. The time point was: patch test 3, about 24 weeks after DPC sensitization. Indicated treatment: therapeutic diphenylcyclopropenone sensitization with weekly scalp DPC. The material was whole blood, obtained in connection with sensitization to the hapten diphenylcyclopropenone (DPC). The chain couples TRBV6-5 to TRBJ1-6; TRBD1 matches at 7 bases. The receptor comes from a man aged 35 to 55 with alopecia areata. Some clones in this sample may be carry-over from other donors' samples. The CDR3 loop is CASSYGTDYPPLHF. The CDR3, as DNA: TGTGCCAGCAGTTACGGGACAGATTATCCACCCCTCCACTTT.